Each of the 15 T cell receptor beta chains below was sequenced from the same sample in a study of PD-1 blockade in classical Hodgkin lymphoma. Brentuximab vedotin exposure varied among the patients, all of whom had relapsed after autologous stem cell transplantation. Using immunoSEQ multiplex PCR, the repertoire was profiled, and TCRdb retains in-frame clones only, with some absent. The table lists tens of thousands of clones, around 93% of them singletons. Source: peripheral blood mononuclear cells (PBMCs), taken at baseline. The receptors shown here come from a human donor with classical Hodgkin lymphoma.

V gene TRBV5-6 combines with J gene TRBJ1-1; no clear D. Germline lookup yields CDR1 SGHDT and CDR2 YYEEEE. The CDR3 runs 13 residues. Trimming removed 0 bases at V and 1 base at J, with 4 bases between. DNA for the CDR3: TGTGCCAGCAGCTTGGACAGGAACACTGAAGCTTTCTTT. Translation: CASSLDRNTEAFF.

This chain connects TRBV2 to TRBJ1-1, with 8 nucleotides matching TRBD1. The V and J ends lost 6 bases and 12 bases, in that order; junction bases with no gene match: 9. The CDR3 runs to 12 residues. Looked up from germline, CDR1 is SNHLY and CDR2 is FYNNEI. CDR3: CASRPDRGQTFF. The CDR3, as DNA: TGTGCCAGCAGGCCTGACAGGGGCCAAACTTTCTTT. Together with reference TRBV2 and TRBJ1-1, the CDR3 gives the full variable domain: EPEVTQTPSHQVTQMGQEVILRCVPISNHLYFYWYRQILGQKVEFLVSFYNNEISEKSEIFDDQFSVERPDGSNFTLKIRSTKLEDSAMYFCASRPDRGQTFFGQGTRLTVV.

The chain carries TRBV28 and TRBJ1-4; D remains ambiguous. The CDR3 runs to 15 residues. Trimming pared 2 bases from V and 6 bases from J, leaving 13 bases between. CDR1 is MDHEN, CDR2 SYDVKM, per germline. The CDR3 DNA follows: TGTGCCAGCAGTTTAAGTGGCCTAGCGGATGAAAAACTGTTTTTT. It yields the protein CASSLSGLADEKLFF. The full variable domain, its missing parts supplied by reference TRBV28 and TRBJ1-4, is DVKVTQSSRYLVKRTGEKVFLECVQDMDHENMFWYRQDPGLGLRLIYFSYDVKMKEKGDIPEGYSVSREKKERFSLILESASTNQTSMYLCASSLSGLADEKLFFGSGTQLSVL.

The CDR3: CASSFSSGFWEQYF. The CDR3 region has the DNA TGTGCCAGCAGTTTTTCTAGCGGGTTTTGGGAGCAGTACTTC. J is TRBJ2-7 and V is TRBV28; 8 bases are a match to TRBD2. V shed 3 bases and J 7 bases; nucleotides not matched to a gene: 8. This CDR3 comprises 14 residues. Germline V CDR1 and CDR2: MDHEN, SYDVKM. Drawing the rest from reference TRBV28 and TRBJ2-7, the complete variable domain is DVKVTQSSRYLVKRTGEKVFLECVQDMDHENMFWYRQDPGLGLRLIYFSYDVKMKEKGDIPEGYSVSREKKERFSLILESASTNQTSMYLCASSFSSGFWEQYFGPGTRLTVT.

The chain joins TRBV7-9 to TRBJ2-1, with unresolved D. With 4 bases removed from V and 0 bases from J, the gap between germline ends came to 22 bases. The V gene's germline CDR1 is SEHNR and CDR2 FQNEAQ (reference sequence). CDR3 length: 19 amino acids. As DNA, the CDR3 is TGTGCCAGCAGCTCCCTACAAGACGGATTCCAGAGCTCCTACAATGAGCAGTTCTTC. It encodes CASSSLQDGFQSSYNEQFF.

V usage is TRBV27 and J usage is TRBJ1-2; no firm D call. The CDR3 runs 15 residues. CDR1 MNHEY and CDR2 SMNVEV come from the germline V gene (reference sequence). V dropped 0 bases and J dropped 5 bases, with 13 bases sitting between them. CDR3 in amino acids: CASSLSADPGYGYTF. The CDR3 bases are TGTGCCAGCAGTTTATCAGCAGACCCGGGGTATGGCTACACCTTC.

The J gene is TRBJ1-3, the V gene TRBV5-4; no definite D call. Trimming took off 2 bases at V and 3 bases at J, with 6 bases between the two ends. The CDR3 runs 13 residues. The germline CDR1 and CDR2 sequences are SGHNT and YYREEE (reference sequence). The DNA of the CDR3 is TGTGCCAGCAGCTTATGGGGTGGAAACACCATATATTTT. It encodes CASSLWGGNTIYF.

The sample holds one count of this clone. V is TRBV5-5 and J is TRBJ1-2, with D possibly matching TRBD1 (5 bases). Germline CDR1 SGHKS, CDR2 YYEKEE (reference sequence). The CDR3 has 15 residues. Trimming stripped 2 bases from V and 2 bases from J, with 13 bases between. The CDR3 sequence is CASSLLQEQNYGYTF. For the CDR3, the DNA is TGTGCCAGCAGCTTATTACAGGAACAGAACTATGGCTACACCTTC.

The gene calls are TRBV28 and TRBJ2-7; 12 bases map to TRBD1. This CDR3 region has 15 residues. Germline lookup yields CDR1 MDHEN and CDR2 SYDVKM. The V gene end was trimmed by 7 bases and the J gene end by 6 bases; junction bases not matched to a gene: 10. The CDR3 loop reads CASTHGGQGASEQYF. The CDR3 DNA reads TGTGCCAGCACCCATGGGGGACAGGGGGCTTCCGAGCAGTACTTC.

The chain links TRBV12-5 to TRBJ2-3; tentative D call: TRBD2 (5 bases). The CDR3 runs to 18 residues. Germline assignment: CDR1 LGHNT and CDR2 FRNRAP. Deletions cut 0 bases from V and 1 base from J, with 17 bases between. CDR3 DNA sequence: TGTGCTAGTGGTTTGGTACCTACTGGCCTCGGGGGCACAGATACGCAGTATTTT. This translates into CASGLVPTGLGGTDTQYF. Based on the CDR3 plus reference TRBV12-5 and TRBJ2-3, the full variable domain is DARVTQTPRHKVTEMGQEVTMRCQPILGHNTVFWYRQTMMQGLELLAYFRNRAPLDDSGMPKDRFSAEMPDATLATLKIQPSEPRDSAVYFCASGLVPTGLGGTDTQYFGPGTRLTVL.

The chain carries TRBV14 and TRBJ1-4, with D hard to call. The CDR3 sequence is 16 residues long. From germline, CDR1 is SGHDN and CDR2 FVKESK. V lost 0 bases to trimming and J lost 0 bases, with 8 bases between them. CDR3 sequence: CASSQDRLTTNEKLFF. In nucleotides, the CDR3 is TGTGCCAGCAGCCAAGACAGGCTCACAACTAATGAAAAACTGTTTTTT.

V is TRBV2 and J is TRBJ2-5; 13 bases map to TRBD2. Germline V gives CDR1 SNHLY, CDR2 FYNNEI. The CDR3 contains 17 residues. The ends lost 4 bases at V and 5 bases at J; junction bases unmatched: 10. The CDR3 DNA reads TGTGCCAGCAGTGCCCGAACTAGCGGGGGGGTTCGGGAGACCCAGTACTTC. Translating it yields CASSARTSGGVRETQYF. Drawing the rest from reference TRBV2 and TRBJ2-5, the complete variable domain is EPEVTQTPSHQVTQMGQEVILRCVPISNHLYFYWYRQILGQKVEFLVSFYNNEISEKSEIFDDQFSVERPDGSNFTLKIRSTKLEDSAMYFCASSARTSGGVRETQYFGPGTRLLVL.

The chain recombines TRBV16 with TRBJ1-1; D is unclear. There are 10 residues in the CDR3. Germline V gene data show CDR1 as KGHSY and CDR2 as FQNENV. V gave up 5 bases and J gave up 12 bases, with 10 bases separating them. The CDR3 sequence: CASSDGQPFF. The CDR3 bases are TGTGCCAGCAGCGATGGCCAACCTTTCTTT. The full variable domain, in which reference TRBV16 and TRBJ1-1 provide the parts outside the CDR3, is GEEVAQTPKHLVRGEGQKAKLYCAPIKGHSYVFWYQQVLKNEFKFLISFQNENVFDETGMPKERFSAKCLPNSPCSLEIQATKLEDSAVYFCASSDGQPFFGQGTRLTVV.

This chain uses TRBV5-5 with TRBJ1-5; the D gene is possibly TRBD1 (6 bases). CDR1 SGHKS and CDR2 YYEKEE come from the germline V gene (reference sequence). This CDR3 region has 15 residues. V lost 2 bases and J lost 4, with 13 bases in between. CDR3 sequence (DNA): TGTGCCAGCAGCTTATCAGGGGCTATGAATCAGCCCCAGCATTTT. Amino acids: CASSLSGAMNQPQHF. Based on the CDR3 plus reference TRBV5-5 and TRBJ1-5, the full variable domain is DAGVTQSPTHLIKTRGQQVTLRCSPISGHKSVSWYQQVLGQGPQFIFQYYEKEERGRGNFPDRFSARQFPNYSSELNVNALLLGDSALYLCASSLSGAMNQPQHFGDGTRLSIL.

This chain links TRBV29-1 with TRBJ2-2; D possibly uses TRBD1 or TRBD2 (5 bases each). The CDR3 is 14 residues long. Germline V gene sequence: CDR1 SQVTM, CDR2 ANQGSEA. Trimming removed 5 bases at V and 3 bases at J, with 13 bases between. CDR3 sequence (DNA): TGCAGCGTTCGAGGGGCAGGGCACACCGGGGAGCTGTTTTTT. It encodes CSVRGAGHTGELFF.